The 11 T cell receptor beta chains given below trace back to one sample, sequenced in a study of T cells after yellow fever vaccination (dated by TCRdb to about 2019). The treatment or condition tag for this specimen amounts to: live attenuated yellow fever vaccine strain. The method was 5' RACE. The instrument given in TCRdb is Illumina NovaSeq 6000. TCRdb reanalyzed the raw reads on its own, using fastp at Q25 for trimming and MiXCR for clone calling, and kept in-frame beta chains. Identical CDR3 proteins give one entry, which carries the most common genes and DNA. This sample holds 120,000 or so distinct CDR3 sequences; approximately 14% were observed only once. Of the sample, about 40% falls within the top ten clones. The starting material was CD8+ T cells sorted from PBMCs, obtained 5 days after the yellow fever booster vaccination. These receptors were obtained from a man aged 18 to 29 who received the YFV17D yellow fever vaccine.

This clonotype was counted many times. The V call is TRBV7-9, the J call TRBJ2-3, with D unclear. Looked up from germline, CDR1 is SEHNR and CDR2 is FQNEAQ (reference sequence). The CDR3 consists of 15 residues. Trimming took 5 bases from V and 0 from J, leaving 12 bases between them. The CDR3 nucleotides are TGTGCCAGCAGCCCAGTCAAAATTAGCACAGATACGCAGTATTTT. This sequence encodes CASSPVKISTDTQYF.

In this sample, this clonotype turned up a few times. CDR3 sequence reads: CASREGGEETQYF. CDR3 sequence (DNA): TGTGCCAGCAGAGAAGGCGGGGAAGAGACCCAGTACTTC. The chain couples TRBV7-6 to TRBJ2-5; possibly TRBD2 for D (6 bases). V gave up 6 bases and J gave up 3 bases, with 11 bases separating them. CDR1 is SGHVS, CDR2 FNYEAQ, per germline. The CDR3 contains 13 residues.

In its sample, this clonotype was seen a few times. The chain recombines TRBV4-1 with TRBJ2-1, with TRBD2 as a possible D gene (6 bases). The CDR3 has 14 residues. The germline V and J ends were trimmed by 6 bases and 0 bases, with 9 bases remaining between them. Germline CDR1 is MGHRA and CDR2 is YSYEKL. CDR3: CASSGGSSYNEQFF. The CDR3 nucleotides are TGCGCCAGCAGTGGGGGGAGCTCCTACAATGAGCAGTTCTTC.

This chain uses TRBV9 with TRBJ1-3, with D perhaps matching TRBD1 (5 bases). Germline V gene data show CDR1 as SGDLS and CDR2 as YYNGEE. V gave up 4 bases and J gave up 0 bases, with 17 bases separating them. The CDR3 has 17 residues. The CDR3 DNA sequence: TGTGCCAGCAGCTCCTTCGGGGGAGTTCGCTCTGGAAACACCATATATTTT. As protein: CASSSFGGVRSGNTIYF.

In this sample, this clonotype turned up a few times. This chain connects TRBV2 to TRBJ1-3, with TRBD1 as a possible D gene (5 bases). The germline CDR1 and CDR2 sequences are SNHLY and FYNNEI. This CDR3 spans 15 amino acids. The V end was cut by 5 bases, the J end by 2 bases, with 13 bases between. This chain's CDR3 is CASSPRGGAGNTIYF. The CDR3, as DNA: TGTGCCAGCAGTCCCCGGGGAGGGGCTGGAAACACCATATATTTT.

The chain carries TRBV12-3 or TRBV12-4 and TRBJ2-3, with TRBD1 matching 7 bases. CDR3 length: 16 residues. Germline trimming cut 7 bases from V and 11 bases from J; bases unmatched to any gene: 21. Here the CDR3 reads CASTPSIWGQGGGQYF. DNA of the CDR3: TGTGCCAGCACCCCTTCCATTTGGGGGCAAGGGGGCGGGCAGTATTTT.

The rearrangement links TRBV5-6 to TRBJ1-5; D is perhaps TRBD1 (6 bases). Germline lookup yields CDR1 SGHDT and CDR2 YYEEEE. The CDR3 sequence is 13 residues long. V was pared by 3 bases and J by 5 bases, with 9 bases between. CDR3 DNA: TGTGCCAGCAGCTCACAGGGTTATCAGCCCCAGCATTTT. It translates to CASSSQGYQPQHF.

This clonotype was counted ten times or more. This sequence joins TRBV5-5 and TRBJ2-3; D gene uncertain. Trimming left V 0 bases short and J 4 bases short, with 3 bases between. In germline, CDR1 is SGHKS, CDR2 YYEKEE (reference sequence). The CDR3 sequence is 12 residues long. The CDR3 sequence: CASSLAADTQYF. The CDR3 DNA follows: TGTGCCAGCAGCTTGGCGGCAGATACGCAGTATTTT.

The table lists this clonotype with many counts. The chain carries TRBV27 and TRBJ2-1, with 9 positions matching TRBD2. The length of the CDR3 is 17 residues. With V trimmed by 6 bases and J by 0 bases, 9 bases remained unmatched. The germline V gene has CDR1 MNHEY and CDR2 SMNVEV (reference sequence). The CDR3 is CASSRILAGSSYNEQFF. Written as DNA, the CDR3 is TGTGCCAGCAGCCGCATTCTAGCGGGAAGCTCCTACAATGAGCAGTTCTTC.

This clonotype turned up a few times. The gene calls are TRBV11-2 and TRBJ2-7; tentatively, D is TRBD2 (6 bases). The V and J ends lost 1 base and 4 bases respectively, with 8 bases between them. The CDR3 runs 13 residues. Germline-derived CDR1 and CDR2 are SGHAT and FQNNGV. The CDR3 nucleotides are TGTGCCAGCAGCTTAGCGGGGGAATACGAGCAGTACGTC. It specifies CASSLAGEYEQYV.

The CDR3 bases are TGTGCCAGCAGGGTGCGGGGTGGCGGTGGGCCCCAGCATTTT. Translated, it gives CASRVRGGGGPQHF. The chain links TRBV12-3 or TRBV12-4 to TRBJ1-5, with unresolved D. CDR3 length: 14 amino acids. The V and J ends lost 6 bases and 9 bases respectively, with 18 bases between them.